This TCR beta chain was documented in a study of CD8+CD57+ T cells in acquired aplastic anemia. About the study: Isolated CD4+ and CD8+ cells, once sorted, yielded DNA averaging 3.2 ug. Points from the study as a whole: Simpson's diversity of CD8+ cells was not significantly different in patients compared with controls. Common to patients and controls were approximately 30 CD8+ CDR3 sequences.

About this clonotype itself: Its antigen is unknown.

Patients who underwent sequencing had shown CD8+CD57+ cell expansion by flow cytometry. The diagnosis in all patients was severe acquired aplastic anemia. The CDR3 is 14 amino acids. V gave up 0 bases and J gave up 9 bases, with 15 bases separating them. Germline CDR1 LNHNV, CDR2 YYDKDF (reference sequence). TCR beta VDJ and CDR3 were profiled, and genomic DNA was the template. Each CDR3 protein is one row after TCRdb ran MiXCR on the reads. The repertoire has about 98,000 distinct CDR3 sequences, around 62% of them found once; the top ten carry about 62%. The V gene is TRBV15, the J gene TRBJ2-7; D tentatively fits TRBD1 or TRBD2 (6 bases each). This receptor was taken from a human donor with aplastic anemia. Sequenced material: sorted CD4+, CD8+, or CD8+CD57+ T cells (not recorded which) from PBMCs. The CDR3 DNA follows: TGTGCCACCAGCAGAGAGATGGGGGGACAAGGGCAGTACTTC. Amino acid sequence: CATSREMGGQGQYF.